The 25 T cell receptor beta chains below all came from one sample that was sequenced in a study of shared clonotypes between healthy human individuals. The protocol was immunoSEQ multiplex PCR, while the TCRdb copy is restricted to in-frame clones and leaves out a portion. The table shows about half a million clones, with around 85% occurring only once. What was sequenced was PBMCs. The receptors derive from a woman aged 40 to 50 in good health. Some clones in this sample may be carry-over from other donors' samples.

This chain connects TRBV7-9 to TRBJ2-2; D is perhaps TRBD1 (5 bases). This CDR3 contains 16 residues. The V end was cut by 6 bases, the J end by 6 bases, with 20 bases between. CDR1 is SEHNR, CDR2 FQNEAQ, per germline (reference sequence). CDR3 nucleotide sequence: TGTGCCAGCAGATCCCCCGCCCAGGGCAGTGCCGGGGAGCTGTTTTTT. Translating gives CASRSPAQGSAGELFF. The complete variable domain, with remaining parts taken from reference TRBV7-9 and TRBJ2-2, reads DTGVSQNPRHKITKRGQNVTFRCDPISEHNRLYWYRQTLGQGPEFLTYFQNEAQLEKSRLLSDRFSAERPKGSFSTLEIQRTEQGDSAMYLCASRSPAQGSAGELFFGEGSRLTVL.

With regard to this clone: This likely came from a read error, as a far larger clone is one base away. This chain joins TRBV2 and TRBJ2-7; TRBD2 matches at 12 bases. The CDR3 runs to 15 residues. V was clipped by 4 bases and J by 5 bases; unmatched bases: 6. Germline V gene sequence: CDR1 SNHLY, CDR2 FYNNEI. The CDR3 coding sequence is TGTGCCAGCAGTGTCCTAGCGGGAGGGTCCGACGAGCAGTACTTC. Amino acids: CASSVLAGGSDEQYF.

The V call is TRBV11-2, the J call TRBJ2-1; TRBD2 matches 9 bases. V shed 0 bases, J shed 15 bases, and the junction held 6 bases outside the gene matches. Per the germline V gene, CDR1 is SGHAT and CDR2 is FQNNGV. This CDR3 is 13 amino acids long. The CDR3 spells CASSLERLAGLFF. The DNA for the CDR3 is TGTGCCAGCAGCTTAGAGCGGCTAGCGGGACTGTTCTTC.

This chain connects TRBV7-3 to TRBJ2-3, with D perhaps matching TRBD1 or TRBD2 (5 bases each). The germline V gene encodes CDR1 SGHTA and CDR2 FQGTGA. Deletions cut 5 bases from V and 2 bases from J, with 14 bases between. This CDR3 is built from 15 residues. For the CDR3, the DNA is TGTGCCAGCAGCGCTCGGGGCGGCTACACAGATACGCAGTATTTT. It encodes CASSARGGYTDTQYF.

The chain joins TRBV7-3 to TRBJ2-3; possible D gene TRBD2, 6 bases. CDR3 size: 14 residues. Germline CDR1 reads SGHTA; CDR2 reads FQGTGA. Trimming shortened V by 3 bases and J by 3 bases, and 10 bases separated the two germline ends. The CDR3 here is CASSLREGTDTQYF. CDR3 sequence (DNA): TGTGCCAGCAGCTTGCGGGAAGGGACAGATACGCAGTATTTT.

On this clone: This likely reflects a read error, since a far larger clone is one base away. V and J are TRBV4-1 and TRBJ2-1; TRBD2 matches 8 bases. This CDR3 spans 16 amino acids. Germline V gene sequence: CDR1 MGHRA, CDR2 YSYEKL. V dropped 0 bases and J dropped 0; count of bases not matched to a gene: 1. The CDR3 protein is CASSQETSVSYNEQFF. The CDR3, as DNA: TGCGCCAGCAGCCAAGAGACTAGCGTCTCCTACAATGAGCAGTTCTTC.

The rearrangement links TRBV7-2 to TRBJ1-5; D not certain. Germline-derived CDR1 and CDR2 are SGHTA and FQGNSA. The CDR3 sequence is 14 residues long. V was shortened by 1 base and J by 4 bases, with 8 bases between the two germline ends. CDR3 sequence: CASSLGVGNQPQHF. The CDR3 bases are TGTGCCAGCAGCTTAGGTGTCGGTAATCAGCCCCAGCATTTT.

V gene TRBV5-1 combines with J gene TRBJ1-1, with D possibly matching TRBD1 (6 bases). Germline-derived CDR1 and CDR2 are SGHRS and YFSETQ. The V and J ends lost 4 bases and 0 bases respectively, with 7 bases between them. This CDR3 has 13 residues. CDR3 DNA: TGCGCCAGCAGCGAGGGGGTGAACACTGAAGCTTTCTTT. Translated, it gives CASSEGVNTEAFF.

This clone was found once. With only one base between it and a far larger clone, this is likely a read error. The sample holds other DNA sequences that translate to the same CDR3. The gene calls are TRBV29-1 and TRBJ2-3, with 9 nucleotides matching TRBD2. CDR1 is SQVTM, CDR2 ANQGSEA, per germline. This CDR3 contains 15 residues. The CDR3 here is CSVGLAGEITDTQYF. For the CDR3, the DNA is TGTAGCGTTGGTTTAGCGGGAGAGATCACAGATACGCAGTATTTT.

Turning to this clone: This may stem from a read error, because a much larger clone lies one nucleotide away. The same CDR3 can be traced to other DNA sequences in this sample. This chain uses TRBV2 with TRBJ1-6; D remains unclear. Germline V gene lookup returns CDR1 SNHLY and CDR2 FYNNEI. V shed 8 bases and J shed 7 bases, with 12 bases lying between them. The CDR3 covers 13 residues. The CDR3 bases are TGTGCCAGCGGACCCGACTCCAATTCACCCCTCCACTTT. Protein product: CASGPDSNSPLHF.

In the case of this clone: Since a far larger clone is one base different, this is likely a read error. The same CDR3 can be traced to other DNA sequences in this sample. The chain is built from TRBV25-1 and TRBJ2-5; 9 bases are a match to TRBD1. The CDR3 covers 16 residues. Germline V CDR1 and CDR2: MGHDK, SYGVNS. CDR3 in DNA: TGTGCCAGCAGTGTGGCCGGGACAGGGTACCAAGAGACCCAATACTTC. Encoded protein: CASSVAGTGYQETQYF.

Only one count was recorded for this clone. Within the sample, other DNA sequences also encode this same CDR3. The gene calls are TRBV27 and TRBJ1-1; 7 positions match TRBD1. Trimming cost V 3 bases and J 4 bases; bases outside gene matches: 2. The CDR3 is 13 residues long. Looked up from germline, CDR1 is MNHEY and CDR2 is SMNVEV (reference sequence). CDR3 amino acids: CASSLTGSTEAFF. For the CDR3, the DNA is TGTGCCAGCAGTTTGACAGGGAGCACTGAAGCTTTCTTT.

The J gene is TRBJ1-5, the V gene TRBV7-9; 10 bases map to TRBD1. V dropped 3 bases and J dropped 7; count of bases not matched to a gene: 0. CDR1 is SEHNR, CDR2 FQNEAQ, per germline (reference sequence). The CDR3 extends over 13 amino acids. The CDR3 nucleotides read TGTGCCAGCAGCTTGACAGGGGGCCAGCCCCAGCATTTT. It translates to CASSLTGGQPQHF.

J is TRBJ1-1 and V is TRBV5-6; D is ambiguous. The CDR3 contains 16 residues. Trimming shortened V by 4 bases and J by 2 bases, and 18 bases separated the two germline ends. CDR1 and CDR2 from the germline V gene are SGHDT and YYEEEE. CDR3 loop: CASSPLSHGINTEAFF. DNA for the CDR3: TGTGCCAGCAGCCCACTCTCACATGGGATCAACACTGAAGCTTTCTTT. The full variable domain, its missing parts supplied by reference TRBV5-6 and TRBJ1-1, is DAGVTQSPTHLIKTRGQQVTLRCSPKSGHDTVSWYQQALGQGPQFIFQYYEEEERQRGNFPDRFSGHQFPNYSSELNVNALLLGDSALYLCASSPLSHGINTEAFFGQGTRLTVV.

V gene TRBV6-1 combines with J gene TRBJ1-5; no clear D gene. The V gene lost 5 bases and the J gene lost 4 bases, with 6 bases spanning the gap. Germline V gene data show CDR1 as MNHNS and CDR2 as SASEGT. The CDR3 sequence is 12 residues long. As DNA, the CDR3 is TGTGCCAGCAGTATCGCAAATCAGCCCCAGCATTTT. As protein: CASSIANQPQHF.

The J gene is TRBJ1-1, the V gene TRBV6-4; maybe TRBD1 (6 bases). The V and J ends lost 3 bases and 2 bases respectively, with 7 bases between them. The CDR3 contains 13 residues. Germline CDR1 reads MRHNA; CDR2 reads SNTAGT. In nucleotides, the CDR3 is TGTGCCAGCAGTGAACAGGGAAACACTGAAGCTTTCTTT. It specifies CASSEQGNTEAFF.

This rearrangement joins TRBV11-3 to TRBJ2-1, with a weak D call TRBD2 (6 bases). The CDR3 runs to 18 residues. Germline V CDR1 and CDR2: SGHNT, YENEEA. V was clipped by 2 bases and J by 5 bases, with 22 bases between them. The CDR3 region is CASSLFRGTGTRDNEQFF. The CDR3 coding sequence is TGTGCCAGCAGCTTATTTCGGGGGACCGGCACTAGAGACAATGAGCAGTTCTTC.

The chain couples TRBV5-4 to TRBJ2-5; D not resolved. Trimming shortened V by 0 bases and J by 1 base, and 10 bases separated the two germline ends. CDR1 and CDR2 (germline): SGHNT, YYREEE (reference sequence). The CDR3 contains 15 residues. CDR3 sequence: CASSLGLGGQETQYF. The CDR3 DNA sequence: TGTGCCAGCAGCTTGGGCCTGGGTGGCCAAGAGACCCAGTACTTC. The variable domain in full, completed from reference TRBV5-4 and TRBJ2-5, reads ETGVTQSPTHLIKTRGQQVTLRCSSQSGHNTVSWYQQALGQGPQFIFQYYREEENGRGNFPPRFSGLQFPNYSSELNVNALELDDSALYLCASSLGLGGQETQYFGPGTRLLVL.

This clone came up once. The chain is built from TRBV6-1 and TRBJ2-7, with D possibly being TRBD1 (6 bases). This CDR3 comprises 14 residues. In germline, CDR1 is MNHNS, CDR2 SASEGT. Trimming took 8 bases from V and 1 from J, leaving 15 bases between them. CDR3 sequence reads: CASEDSRGSYEQYF. The DNA for the CDR3 is TGTGCCAGCGAGGACAGTCGAGGGTCCTACGAGCAGTACTTC.

The V call is TRBV11-2, the J call TRBJ1-3; D is uncertain. The CDR3 has 14 residues. V was clipped by 3 bases and J by 3 bases, with 9 bases between them. Germline CDR1 SGHAT, CDR2 FQNNGV. The CDR3 spells CASSFDGNGNTIYF. For the CDR3, the DNA is TGTGCCAGCAGCTTTGATGGGAATGGAAACACCATATATTTT. The full variable domain, in which reference TRBV11-2 and TRBJ1-3 provide the parts outside the CDR3, is EAGVAQSPRYKIIEKRQSVAFWCNPISGHATLYWYQQILGQGPKLLIQFQNNGVVDDSQLPKDRFSAERLKGVDSTLKIQPAKLEDSAVYLCASSFDGNGNTIYFGEGSWLTVV.

This clone was seen once. The chain employs TRBV4-3 and TRBJ1-5; D is undetermined. The CDR3 is 16 amino acids. CDR1 is LGHNA and CDR2 is YSLEER in the germline V gene. V lost 2 bases and J 0 bases, leaving 11 bases between the germline ends. CDR3 in amino acids: CASSQPRKLSNQPQHF. Here the CDR3 DNA reads TGCGCCAGCAGCCAACCCAGAAAACTTAGCAATCAGCCCCAGCATTTT.

This clone was picked up one time. This likely reflects a read error, since a far larger clone is one base away. The genes are TRBV6-5 and TRBJ1-1; D ambiguous. This CDR3 region has 11 residues. Trimming stripped 7 bases from V and 11 bases from J, with 14 bases between. Germline CDR1 MNHEY, CDR2 SVGAGI. CDR3 protein: CASTQEVAAFF. The CDR3 DNA is TGTGCCAGCACCCAGGAGGTGGCGGCTTTCTTT.

This rearrangement joins TRBV6-6 to TRBJ2-7, with D possibly matching TRBD1 (6 bases). The CDR3 covers 15 residues. Germline-derived CDR1 and CDR2 are MNHNY and SVGAGI (reference sequence). V was trimmed by 0 bases and J by 3 bases, leaving 12 bases between them. The CDR3 region has the DNA TGTGCCAGCAGTTACTCGAACAGGGTCGGCTACGAGCAGTACTTC. Its protein is CASSYSNRVGYEQYF.

The chain combines TRBV19 with TRBJ1-2; TRBD1 aligns across 9 bases. V gave up 8 bases and J gave up 0 bases; unmatched junction bases: 10. The CDR3 contains 16 residues. CDR1 and CDR2 (germline): LNHDA, SQIVND (reference sequence). In DNA, the CDR3 is TGTGCCAGTGGAGACCATACAGGGGGCCCTAACTATGGCTACACCTTC. It translates to CASGDHTGGPNYGYTF. Full variable domain (remainder filled in from reference TRBV19 and TRBJ1-2): DGGITQSPKYLFRKEGQNVTLSCEQNLNHDAMYWYRQDPGQGLRLIYYSQIVNDFQKGDIAEGYSVSREKKESFPLTVTSAQKNPTAFYLCASGDHTGGPNYGYTFGSGTRLTVV.

The V gene is TRBV5-8, the J gene TRBJ1-1; D not certain. CDR3 length: 13 residues. Germline CDR1 is SGHTS and CDR2 is YDEGEE. Between the trimmed V and J ends, which lost 0 bases and 2 bases, there was a span of 5 bases. The DNA of the CDR3 is TGTGCCAGCAGCTTGGAAATCAACACTGAAGCTTTCTTT. Its translation is CASSLEINTEAFF.